This T cell receptor (beta chain) was identified in a study of cytomegalovirus exposure and HLA in healthy donors. The V gene lost 0 bases and the J gene lost 0 bases, with 9 bases spanning the gap. Germline V gene data show CDR1 as SGDLS and CDR2 as YYNGEE. The CDR3 sequence is 15 residues long. Assay: immunoSEQ multiplex PCR; the TCRdb copy retains only in-frame clones and omits some. The data contain 97,000 or so clones, more than 75% of them singletons. This receptor was identified in a man younger than 30 in good health and CMV-seropositive. The J gene is TRBJ1-2, the V gene TRBV9, with D perhaps TRBD1 (5 bases). Sequencing was performed on PBMCs. CDR3 sequence reads: CASSVGGRTNYGYTF. The CDR3 DNA is TGTGCCAGCAGCGTAGGGGGCAGGACTAACTATGGCTACACCTTC.